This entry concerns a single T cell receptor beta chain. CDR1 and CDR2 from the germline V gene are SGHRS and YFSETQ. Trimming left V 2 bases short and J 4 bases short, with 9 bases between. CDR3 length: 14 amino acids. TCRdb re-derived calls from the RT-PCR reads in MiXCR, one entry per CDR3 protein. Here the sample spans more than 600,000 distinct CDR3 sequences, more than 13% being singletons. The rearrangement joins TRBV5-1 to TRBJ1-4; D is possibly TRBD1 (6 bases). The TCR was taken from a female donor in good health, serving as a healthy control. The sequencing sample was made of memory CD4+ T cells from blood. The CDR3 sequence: CASSLQGNNEKLFF. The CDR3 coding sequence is TGCGCCAGCAGCTTACAGGGAAATAATGAAAAACTGTTTTTT.